The 14 T cell receptor beta chains listed next were all sequenced from one sample in a study of control samples from healthy donors and cancer patients. Using immunoSEQ multiplex PCR, the repertoire was profiled, and TCRdb retains in-frame clones only, with some absent. Seen here are fewer than 200,000 clones, just over 90% observed once, and the top ten hold about 1.4%. The sequenced sample consisted of blood. The source of these receptors is a man aged 30-40 years in good health.

The rearrangement links TRBV12-3 or TRBV12-4 to TRBJ2-7, with D possibly matching TRBD1 (5 bases). V was shortened by 6 bases and J by 6 bases, with 12 bases between the two germline ends. This CDR3 region has 12 residues. The CDR3 sequence: CASSPRAFEQYF. CDR3 in DNA: TGTGCCAGCAGCCCCAGGGCGTTCGAGCAGTACTTC.

A single count supports this clone. The CDR3 DNA reads as TGTGCCAGCAGTGCTCGAAGCGGGTTTTCGAATTCACCCCTCCACTTT. Translation gives CASSARSGFSNSPLHF. V gene TRBV2 combines with J gene TRBJ1-6, with D uncertain. Germline CDR1 reads SNHLY; CDR2 reads FYNNEI. With 4 bases removed from V and 7 bases from J, the gap between germline ends came to 17 bases. CDR3 length: 16 amino acids.

V is TRBV19 and J is TRBJ1-6; D perhaps matches TRBD1 (5 bases). Germline lookup yields CDR1 LNHDA and CDR2 SQIVND (reference sequence). The V gene lost 2 bases and the J gene lost 6 bases, with 8 bases spanning the gap. This CDR3 has 14 residues. CDR3 residues: CASSIPGLNSPLHF. The CDR3 nucleotides are TGTGCCAGTAGTATACCAGGGCTTAATTCACCCCTCCACTTT.

The chain recombines TRBV10-3 with TRBJ1-3; D unresolved. CDR1 and CDR2 from the germline V gene are ENHRY and SYGVKD. The length of the CDR3 is 13 residues. V was shortened by 3 bases and J by 4 bases, with 7 bases between the two germline ends. CDR3 sequence: CAISDGGGNTIYF. CDR3 DNA sequence: TGTGCCATCAGTGATGGCGGAGGAAACACCATATATTTT.

The gene calls are TRBV18 and TRBJ1-1; 7 bases are a match to TRBD1. Germline lookup yields CDR1 KGHSH and CDR2 LQKENI. V was pared by 8 bases and J by 0 bases, with 3 bases of the junction left unmatched. The CDR3 loop spans 13 amino acids. The CDR3 loop is CASRDSLNTEAFF. In nucleotides, the CDR3 is TGTGCCAGCCGGGACAGCCTGAACACTGAAGCTTTCTTT.

This clone turned up a few times. This chain uses TRBV9 with TRBJ2-1; 10 nucleotides agree with TRBD2. The CDR3 is 16 amino acids. The germline V gene has CDR1 SGDLS and CDR2 YYNGEE. Losses at the gene ends were 4 bases for V and 5 bases for J; bases not matched to a gene: 9. The CDR3 sequence: CASSPRTSGVDNEQFF. The CDR3 region has the DNA TGTGCCAGCAGCCCGCGAACTAGCGGGGTAGACAATGAGCAGTTCTTC.

Notes on this clone: The identical CDR3 is also encoded by other nucleotide sequences in the sample. The chain employs TRBV19 and TRBJ1-5; D possibly corresponds to TRBD1 (6 bases). The CDR3 extends over 14 amino acids. The V gene's germline CDR1 is LNHDA and CDR2 SQIVND (reference sequence). V gave up 5 bases and J gave up 0 bases, with 8 bases separating them. The CDR3 loop reads CASSGQYSNQPQHF. CDR3 sequence (DNA): TGTGCCAGTAGTGGACAGTATAGCAATCAGCCCCAGCATTTT.

The V gene is TRBV2, the J gene TRBJ2-3, with a possible D match to TRBD2 (5 bases). Trimming cost V 3 bases and J 4 bases, with 8 bases left between them. The CDR3 spans 13 residues. CDR1 SNHLY and CDR2 FYNNEI come from the germline V gene. CDR3 DNA: TGTGCCAGCAGTGACCTGGGAGCAGATACGCAGTATTTT. This codes for CASSDLGADTQYF.

J is TRBJ2-7 and V is TRBV19, with unresolved D. Germline CDR1 reads LNHDA; CDR2 reads SQIVND (reference sequence). Trimming shortened V by 8 bases and J by 3 bases, and 5 bases separated the two germline ends. CDR3 size: 10 residues. CDR3: CASGIYEQYF. The CDR3 DNA reads TGTGCCAGTGGGATCTACGAGCAGTACTTC.

The gene calls are TRBV28 and TRBJ2-7, with D possibly TRBD2 on 6 matching bases. Germline V gene data show CDR1 as MDHEN and CDR2 as SYDVKM. V was cut by 6 bases and J by 6 bases, with 18 bases left in between. The CDR3 covers 14 residues. CDR3 sequence reads: CASSLAGGESEQYF. The CDR3 nucleotides are TGTGCCAGCAGCTTAGCCGGGGGTGAGTCCGAGCAGTACTTC.

The CDR3 spells CASRDLYGYTF. In nucleotides, the CDR3 is TGTGCCAGCAGAGATCTCTATGGCTACACCTTC. This chain connects TRBV7-9 to TRBJ1-2, with D uncertain. The CDR3 length is 11 residues. Germline lookup yields CDR1 SEHNR and CDR2 FQNEAQ (reference sequence). Trimming left V 6 bases short and J 4 bases short, with 6 bases between.

The J gene is TRBJ2-5, the V gene TRBV6-1, with TRBD1 as a possible D gene (5 bases). V was shortened by 2 bases and J by 4 bases, with 14 bases between the two germline ends. The CDR3 is made up of 15 amino acids. Germline CDR1 and CDR2: MNHNS and SASEGT. CDR3 DNA: TGTGCCAGCAGTGAAAGGGGCACCTCTAGAGAGACCCAGTACTTC. The encoded protein is CASSERGTSRETQYF.

The chain's CDR3 is CAISVLVEGRNEQFF. As DNA, the CDR3 is TGTGCCATCAGTGTTTTGGTGGAGGGGCGGAATGAGCAGTTCTTC. The chain is built from TRBV10-3 and TRBJ2-1; D is perhaps TRBD2 (6 bases). Per the germline V gene, CDR1 is ENHRY and CDR2 is SYGVKD. V was clipped by 4 bases and J by 7 bases, with 17 bases between them. This CDR3 has 15 residues.

The chain couples TRBV6-1 to TRBJ2-7; a weak D match, TRBD2 (6 bases). CDR3 size: 19 residues. V was shortened by 0 bases and J by 5 bases, with 26 bases between the two germline ends. CDR1 MNHNS and CDR2 SASEGT come from the germline V gene. The chain's CDR3 is CASSEAGGARSAPTDEQYF. The CDR3 DNA is TGTGCCAGCAGTGAAGCGGGGGGTGCTAGAAGCGCACCGACGGACGAGCAGTACTTC.